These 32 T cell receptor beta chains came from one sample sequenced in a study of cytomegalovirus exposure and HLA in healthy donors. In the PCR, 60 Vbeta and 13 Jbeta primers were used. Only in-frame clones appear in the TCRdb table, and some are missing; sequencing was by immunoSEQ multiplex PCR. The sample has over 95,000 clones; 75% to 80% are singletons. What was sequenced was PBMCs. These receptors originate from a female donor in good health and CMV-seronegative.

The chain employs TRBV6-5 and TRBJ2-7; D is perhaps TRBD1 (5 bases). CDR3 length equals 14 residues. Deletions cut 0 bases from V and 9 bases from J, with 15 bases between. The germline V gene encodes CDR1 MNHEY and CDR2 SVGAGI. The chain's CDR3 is CASSYSNRGGGQYF. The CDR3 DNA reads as TGTGCCAGCAGTTACTCTAATAGGGGTGGTGGGCAGTACTTC.

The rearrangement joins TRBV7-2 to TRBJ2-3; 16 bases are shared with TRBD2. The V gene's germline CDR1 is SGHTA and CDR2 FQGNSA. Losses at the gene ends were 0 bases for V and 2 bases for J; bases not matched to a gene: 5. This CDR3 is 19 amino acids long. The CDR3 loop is CASSLAGLAGGGNTDTQYF. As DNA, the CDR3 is TGTGCCAGCAGCTTAGCGGGACTAGCGGGAGGGGGGAACACAGATACGCAGTATTTT. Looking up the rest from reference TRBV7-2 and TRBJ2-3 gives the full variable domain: GAGVSQSPSNKVTEKGKDVELRCDPISGHTALYWYRQSLGQGLEFLIYFQGNSAPDKSGLPSDRFSAERTGGSVSTLTIQRTQQEDSAVYLCASSLAGLAGGGNTDTQYFGPGTRLTVL.

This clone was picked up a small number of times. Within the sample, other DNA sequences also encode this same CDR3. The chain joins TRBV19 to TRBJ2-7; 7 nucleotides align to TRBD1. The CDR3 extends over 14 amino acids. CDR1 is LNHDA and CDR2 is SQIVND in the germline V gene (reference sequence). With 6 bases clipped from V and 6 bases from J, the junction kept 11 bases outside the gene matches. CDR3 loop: CASSLTRQGSEQYF. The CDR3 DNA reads TGTGCCAGTAGCCTAACGAGACAGGGAAGCGAGCAGTACTTC.

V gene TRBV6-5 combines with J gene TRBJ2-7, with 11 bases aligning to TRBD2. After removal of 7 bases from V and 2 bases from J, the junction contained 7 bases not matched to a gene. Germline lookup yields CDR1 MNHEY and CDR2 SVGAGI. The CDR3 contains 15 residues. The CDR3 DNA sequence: TGTGCCAGCACCTACGGGACTAGCGGAGCCTACGAGCAGTACTTC. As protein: CASTYGTSGAYEQYF.

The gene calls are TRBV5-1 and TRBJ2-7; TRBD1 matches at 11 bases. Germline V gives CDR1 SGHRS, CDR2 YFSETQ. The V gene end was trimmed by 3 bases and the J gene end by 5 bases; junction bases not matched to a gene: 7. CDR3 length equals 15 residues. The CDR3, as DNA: TGCGCCAGCAGCTGGGGGGACAGGGGGGGCCACGAGCAGTACTTC. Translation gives CASSWGDRGGHEQYF.

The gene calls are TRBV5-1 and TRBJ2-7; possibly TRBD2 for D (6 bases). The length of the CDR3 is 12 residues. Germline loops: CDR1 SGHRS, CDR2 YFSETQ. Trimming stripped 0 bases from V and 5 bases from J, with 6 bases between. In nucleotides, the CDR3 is TGCGCCAGCAGCTTGGGGAGGGACGAGCAGTACTTC. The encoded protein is CASSLGRDEQYF.

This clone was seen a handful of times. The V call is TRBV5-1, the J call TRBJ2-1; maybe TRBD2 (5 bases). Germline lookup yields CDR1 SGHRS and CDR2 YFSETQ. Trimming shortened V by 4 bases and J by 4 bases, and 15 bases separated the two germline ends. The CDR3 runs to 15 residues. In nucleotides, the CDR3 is TGCGCCAGCAGCCCCGGACTGAGGGCATACAATGAGCAGTTCTTC. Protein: CASSPGLRAYNEQFF.

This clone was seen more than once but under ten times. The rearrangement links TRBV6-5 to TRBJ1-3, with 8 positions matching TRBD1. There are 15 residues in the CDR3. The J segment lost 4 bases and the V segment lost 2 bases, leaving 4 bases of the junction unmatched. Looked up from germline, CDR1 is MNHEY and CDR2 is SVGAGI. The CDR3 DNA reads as TGTGCCAGCAGTTACCGACAGGGGTACGGAAACACCATATATTTT. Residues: CASSYRQGYGNTIYF.

This CDR3 reads CASSMWQGYQPQHF. The CDR3 coding sequence is TGTGCCAGTAGTATGTGGCAGGGGTATCAGCCCCAGCATTTT. The V and J genes are TRBV19 and TRBJ1-5, with D tentatively TRBD1 (6 bases). The V and J ends lost 3 bases and 5 bases respectively, with 11 bases between them. The germline V gene has CDR1 LNHDA and CDR2 SQIVND (reference sequence). The CDR3 length is 14 residues.

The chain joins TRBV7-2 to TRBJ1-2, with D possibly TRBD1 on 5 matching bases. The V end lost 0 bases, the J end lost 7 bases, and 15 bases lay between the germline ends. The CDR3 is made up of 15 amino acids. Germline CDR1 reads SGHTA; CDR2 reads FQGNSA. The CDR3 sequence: CASSLATGAALGYTF. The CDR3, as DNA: TGTGCCAGCAGCTTAGCTACTGGGGCCGCGCTTGGCTACACCTTC. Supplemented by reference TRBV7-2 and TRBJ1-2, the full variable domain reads GAGVSQSPSNKVTEKGKDVELRCDPISGHTALYWYRQSLGQGLEFLIYFQGNSAPDKSGLPSDRFSAERTGGSVSTLTIQRTQQEDSAVYLCASSLATGAALGYTFGSGTRLTVV.

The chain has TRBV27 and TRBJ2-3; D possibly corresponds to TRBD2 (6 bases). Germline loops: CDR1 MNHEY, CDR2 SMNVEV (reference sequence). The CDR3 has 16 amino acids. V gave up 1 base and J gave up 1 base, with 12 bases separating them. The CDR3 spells CASSLYSWGGTDTQYF. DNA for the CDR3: TGTGCCAGCAGTTTATACTCCTGGGGGGGCACAGATACGCAGTATTTT.

This chain's CDR3 is CASSLGTSGGSYEQYF. CDR3 bases: TGCGCCAGCAGCTTGGGGACTAGCGGGGGATCCTACGAGCAGTACTTC. This sequence joins TRBV5-1 and TRBJ2-7; 13 nucleotides match TRBD2. V dropped 0 bases and J dropped 1; count of bases not matched to a gene: 1. The CDR3 is 16 residues long. In germline, CDR1 is SGHRS, CDR2 YFSETQ.

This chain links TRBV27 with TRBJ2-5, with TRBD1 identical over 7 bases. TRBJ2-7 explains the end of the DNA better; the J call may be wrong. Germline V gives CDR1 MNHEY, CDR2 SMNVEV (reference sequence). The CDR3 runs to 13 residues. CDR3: CASSRQGLDEQYF. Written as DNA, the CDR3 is TGTGCCAGCAGCCGACAGGGTCTGGACGAGCAGTACTTC.

This chain's CDR3 is CASSLNRGALSYEQFF. For the CDR3, the DNA is TGTGCCAGCAGCTTAAATCGGGGGGCACTCTCCTATGAGCAGTTCTTC. The chain has TRBV7-3 and TRBJ2-1, with D perhaps matching TRBD2 (7 bases). V was trimmed by 1 base and J by 8 bases, leaving 18 bases between them. The CDR3 runs to 16 residues. Per the germline V gene, CDR1 is SGHTA and CDR2 is FQGTGA. Looking up the rest from reference TRBV7-3 and TRBJ2-1 gives the full variable domain: GAGVSQTPSNKVTEKGKYVELRCDPISGHTALYWYRQSLGQGPEFLIYFQGTGAADDSGLPNDRFFAVRPEGSVSTLKIQRTERGDSAVYLCASSLNRGALSYEQFFGPGTRLTVL.

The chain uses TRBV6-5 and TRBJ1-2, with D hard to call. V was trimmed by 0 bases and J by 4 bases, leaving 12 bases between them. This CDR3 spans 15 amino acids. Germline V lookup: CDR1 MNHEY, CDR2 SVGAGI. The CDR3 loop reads CASSYSTGPIYGYTF. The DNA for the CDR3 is TGTGCCAGCAGTTACTCGACGGGTCCGATCTATGGCTACACCTTC.

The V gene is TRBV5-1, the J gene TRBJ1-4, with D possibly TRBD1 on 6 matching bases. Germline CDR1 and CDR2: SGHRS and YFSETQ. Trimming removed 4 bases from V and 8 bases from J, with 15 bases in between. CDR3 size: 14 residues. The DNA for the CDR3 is TGCGCCAGCAGCCCGGGGGCGGGAGGCGAAAAACTGTTTTTT. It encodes CASSPGAGGEKLFF.

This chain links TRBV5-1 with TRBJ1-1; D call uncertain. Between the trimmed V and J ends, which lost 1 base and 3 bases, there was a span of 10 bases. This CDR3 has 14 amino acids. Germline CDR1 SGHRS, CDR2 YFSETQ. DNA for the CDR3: TGCGCCAGCAGCTTGACAGCCGATTACACTGAAGCTTTCTTT. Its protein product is CASSLTADYTEAFF.

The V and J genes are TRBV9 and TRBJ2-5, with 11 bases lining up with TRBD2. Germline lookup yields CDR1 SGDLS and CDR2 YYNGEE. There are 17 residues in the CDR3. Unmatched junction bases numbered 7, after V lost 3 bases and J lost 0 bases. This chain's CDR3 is CASSASLAGGYQETQYF. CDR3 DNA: TGTGCCAGCAGCGCCAGTCTAGCGGGGGGATACCAAGAGACCCAGTACTTC.

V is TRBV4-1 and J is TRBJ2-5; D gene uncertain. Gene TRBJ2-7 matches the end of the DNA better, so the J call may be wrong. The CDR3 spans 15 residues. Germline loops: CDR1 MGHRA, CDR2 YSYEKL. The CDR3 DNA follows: TGCGCCAGCAGCCTCGCGGCCCAGAGCTCCTACGAGCAGTACTTC. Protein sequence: CASSLAAQSSYEQYF.

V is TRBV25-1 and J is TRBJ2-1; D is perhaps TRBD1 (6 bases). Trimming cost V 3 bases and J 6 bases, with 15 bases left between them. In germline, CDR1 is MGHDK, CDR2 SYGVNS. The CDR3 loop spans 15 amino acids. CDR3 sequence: CASSEVQGWANEQFF. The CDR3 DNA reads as TGTGCCAGCAGTGAGGTTCAGGGGTGGGCCAATGAGCAGTTCTTC.

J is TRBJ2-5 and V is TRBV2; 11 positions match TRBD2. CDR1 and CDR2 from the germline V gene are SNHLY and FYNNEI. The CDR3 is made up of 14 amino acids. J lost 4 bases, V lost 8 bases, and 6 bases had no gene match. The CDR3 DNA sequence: TGTGCCAGCTCTAGCGGGGGGATAGGAGAGACCCAGTACTTC. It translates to CASSSGGIGETQYF.

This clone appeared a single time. CDR3 bases: TGTGCCAGCAGCTTGGGACAGGGCGCTGAAGCTTTCTTT. Protein sequence: CASSLGQGAEAFF. The rearrangement joins TRBV7-3 to TRBJ1-1, with 9 nucleotides matching TRBD1. The CDR3 has 13 residues. Looked up from germline, CDR1 is SGHTA and CDR2 is FQGTGA. Trimming at V came to 3 bases and at J to 6 bases, leaving 2 bases not matched to a gene. Based on the CDR3 plus reference TRBV7-3 and TRBJ1-1, the full variable domain is GAGVSQTPSNKVTEKGKYVELRCDPISGHTALYWYRQSLGQGPEFLIYFQGTGAADDSGLPNDRFFAVRPEGSVSTLKIQRTERGDSAVYLCASSLGQGAEAFFGQGTRLTVV.

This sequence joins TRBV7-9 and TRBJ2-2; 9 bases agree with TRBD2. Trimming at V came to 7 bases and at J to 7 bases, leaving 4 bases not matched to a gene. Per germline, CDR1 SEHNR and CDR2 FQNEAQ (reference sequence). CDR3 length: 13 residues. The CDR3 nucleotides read TGTGCCAGCATGGGACTAGCAAGCGGGGAGCTGTTTTTT. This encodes CASMGLASGELFF.

The CDR3 DNA reads TGTGCCAGCAGCTTAATTGCGGGGGGGAGCACAGATACGCAGTATTTT. Protein sequence: CASSLIAGGSTDTQYF. The J gene is TRBJ2-3, the V gene TRBV7-3; 9 bases are a match to TRBD2. Germline lookup yields CDR1 SGHTA and CDR2 FQGTGA. This CDR3 spans 16 amino acids. Unmatched junction bases numbered 2, after V lost 1 base and J lost 0 bases.

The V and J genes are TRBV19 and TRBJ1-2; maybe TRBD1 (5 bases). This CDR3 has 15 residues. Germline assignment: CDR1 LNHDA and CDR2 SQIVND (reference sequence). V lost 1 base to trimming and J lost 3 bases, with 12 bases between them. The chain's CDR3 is CASSIGRVMDYGYTF. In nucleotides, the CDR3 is TGTGCCAGTAGTATAGGCAGGGTAATGGACTATGGCTACACCTTC.

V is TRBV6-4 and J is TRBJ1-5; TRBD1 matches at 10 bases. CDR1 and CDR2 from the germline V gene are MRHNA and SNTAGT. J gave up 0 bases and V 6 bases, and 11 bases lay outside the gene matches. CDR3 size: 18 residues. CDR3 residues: CASRTGGEIKYSNQPQHF. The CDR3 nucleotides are TGTGCCAGCAGGACAGGGGGCGAGATCAAATATAGCAATCAGCCCCAGCATTTT.

In DNA form, the CDR3 reads TGTGCTAGTGGTTTCAGGGATGGGACTGAAGCTTTCTTT. It encodes CASGFRDGTEAFF. The chain employs TRBV12-5 and TRBJ1-1; D perhaps matches TRBD1 (5 bases). This CDR3 contains 13 residues. Between the trimmed V and J ends, which lost 3 bases and 5 bases, there was a span of 10 bases. CDR1 and CDR2 (germline): LGHNT, FRNRAP.

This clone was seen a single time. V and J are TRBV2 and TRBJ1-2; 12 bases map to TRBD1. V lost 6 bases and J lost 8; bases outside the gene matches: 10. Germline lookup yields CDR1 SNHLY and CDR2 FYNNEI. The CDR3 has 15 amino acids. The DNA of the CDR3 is TGTGCCAGCAGCCCCCCGGGACAGGGGGCGCTGGGCTACACCTTC. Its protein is CASSPPGQGALGYTF.

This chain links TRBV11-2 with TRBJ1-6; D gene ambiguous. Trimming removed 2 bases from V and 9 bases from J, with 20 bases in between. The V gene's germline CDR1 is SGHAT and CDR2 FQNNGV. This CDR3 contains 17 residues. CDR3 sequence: CASSLLPDSFRGSPLHF. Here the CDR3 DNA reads TGTGCCAGCAGCTTACTCCCCGATTCATTCAGAGGTTCACCCCTCCACTTT. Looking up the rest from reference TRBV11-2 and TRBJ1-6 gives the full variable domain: EAGVAQSPRYKIIEKRQSVAFWCNPISGHATLYWYQQILGQGPKLLIQFQNNGVVDDSQLPKDRFSAERLKGVDSTLKIQPAKLEDSAVYLCASSLLPDSFRGSPLHFGNGTRLTVT.

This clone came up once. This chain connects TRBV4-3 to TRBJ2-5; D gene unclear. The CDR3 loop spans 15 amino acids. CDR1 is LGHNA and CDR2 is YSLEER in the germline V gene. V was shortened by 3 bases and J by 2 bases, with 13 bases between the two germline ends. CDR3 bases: TGCGCCAGCAGCCATGCTACCGGGTCACAAGAGACCCAGTACTTC. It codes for CASSHATGSQETQYF.

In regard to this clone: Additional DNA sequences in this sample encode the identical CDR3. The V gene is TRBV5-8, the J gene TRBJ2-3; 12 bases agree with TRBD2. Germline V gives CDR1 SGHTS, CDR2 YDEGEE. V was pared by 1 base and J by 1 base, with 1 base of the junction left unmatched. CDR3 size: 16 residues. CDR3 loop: CASSLRLAGGTDTQYF. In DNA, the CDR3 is TGTGCCAGCAGCTTGCGACTAGCGGGAGGCACAGATACGCAGTATTTT. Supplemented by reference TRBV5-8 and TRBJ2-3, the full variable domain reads EAGVTQSPTHLIKTRGQQATLRCSPISGHTSVYWYQQALGLGLQFLLWYDEGEERNRGNFPPRFSGRQFPNYSSELNVNALELEDSALYLCASSLRLAGGTDTQYFGPGTRLTVL.

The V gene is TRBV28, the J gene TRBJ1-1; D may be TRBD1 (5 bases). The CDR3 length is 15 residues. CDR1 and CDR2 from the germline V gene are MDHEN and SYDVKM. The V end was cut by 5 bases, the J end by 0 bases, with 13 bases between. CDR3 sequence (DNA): TGTGCCAGCAGTGGAGCAGGGTTCATGAACACTGAAGCTTTCTTT. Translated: CASSGAGFMNTEAFF.